A selection of T cell receptor beta chains follows, all from one sample in a study of cytomegalovirus exposure and HLA in healthy donors. The method was immunoSEQ multiplex PCR; TCRdb's version includes in-frame clones alone and lacks a portion of them. The sample holds 130,000 to 150,000 clones; around 89% are singletons and the top ten take about 6.6%. Sequenced sample: PBMCs. The receptors here all came from a woman aged 30 to 39 in good health and CMV-seropositive. Both conserved end residues are part of each CDR3. The order of the fields is J gene, clone size, V gene, D gene, CDR3 DNA, CDR3 protein. A D gene is named only where the DNA matches it firmly. For some rows the clone size is stated as once, few or many, or as a class when expanded; others skip it.

TRBJ1-5	.	TRBV18	.	TGTGCCAGCTCAGAAACAAGGGGATTGGAGCCCCAGCATTTT	CASSETRGLEPQHF
TRBJ1-3	.	TRBV28	.	TGTGCCAGCAAAAGGACAGAAGGAAACACCATATATTTT	CASKRTEGNTIYF
TRBJ2-5	.	TRBV27	.	TGTGCCAGCAGTTTACCCCAAGCGGTCCAAGAGACCCAGTACTTC	CASSLPQAVQETQYF
TRBJ2-6	.	TRBV11-2	.	TGTGCCAGCAGCTTTGAGCGGCGGCCCTCTGGGGCCAACGTCCTGACTTTC	CASSFERRPSGANVLTF
TRBJ2-6	few	TRBV18	TRBD1	TGTGCCAGCTCACCGGGACAGGGGACCGGGGCCAACGTCCTGACTTTC	CASSPGQGTGANVLTF
TRBJ2-7	.	TRBV6-6	.	TGTGCCAGCAGTCGCGACAAATCCTACGAGCAGTACTTC	CASSRDKSYEQYF
TRBJ1-3	.	TRBV2	.	TGTGCCAGCAGAGCGCGTGGGGGCGTCGGAAACACCATATATTTT	CASRARGGVGNTIYF
TRBJ2-6	.	TRBV6-1	.	TGTGCCAGCATGAGGGGGTCTGGGGCCAACGTCCTGACTTTC	CASMRGSGANVLTF
TRBJ2-7	.	TRBV29-1	.	TGCAGCGTTGCCGCTGGACAGTTCCCGCTCGAGCAGTACTTC	CSVAAGQFPLEQYF
TRBJ2-7	once	TRBV5-6	.	TGTGCCAGCGGTCGAGAAGCCTACGAGCAGTACTTC	CASGREAYEQYF
TRBJ2-5	.	TRBV7-2	TRBD1	TGTGCCAGCAGCTTAGGTCCGGGACAGGGAGAGACCCAGTACTTC	CASSLGPGQGETQYF
TRBJ2-7	.	TRBV28	.	TGTGCCAGCAGTCCCCCCTCTATACGGGAGCAGTACTTC	CASSPPSIREQYF
TRBJ2-3	.	TRBV5-4	TRBD1	TGTGCCAGCGGGGGAACAGGGGAGCGGACTAGCACAGATACGCAGTATTTT	CASGGTGERTSTDTQYF
TRBJ2-7	.	TRBV19	.	TGTGCCAGTAGTTTGGTTTACAGCTCCTACGAGCAGTACTTC	CASSLVYSSYEQYF
TRBJ2-5	.	TRBV9	.	TGTGCCAGCAGCGTATCCCTAGGCGGAGGGGAGACCCAGTACTTC	CASSVSLGGGETQYF
TRBJ2-4	.	TRBV4-2	.	TGTGCCAGCAGCCAACAAAACGGAGGGGGCGACTCTAAAAACATTCAGTACTTC	CASSQQNGGGDSKNIQYF
TRBJ1-2	.	TRBV11-2	.	TGTGCCAGCAGCTTAGGGGGCCTGGGAAACTATGGCTACACCTTC	CASSLGGLGNYGYTF
TRBJ2-2	.	TRBV6-1	.	TGTGCCAGCAGTGGGTATCACAGGGTCGGGGAGCTGTTTTTT	CASSGYHRVGELFF
TRBJ2-2	.	TRBV10-1	.	TGCGCCAGCAGTGACAGGGGAACCGGGGAGCTGTTTTTT	CASSDRGTGELFF
TRBJ2-1	.	TRBV6-6	TRBD2	TGTGCCAGCAGTCCGCCCCTGGCCGCGGGGGACAATGAGCAGTTCTTC	CASSPPLAAGDNEQFF
TRBJ2-5	.	TRBV19	.	TGTGCCAGTAGTGCGTGGGGAGAGGGTTATCAAGAGACCCAGTACTTC	CASSAWGEGYQETQYF
TRBJ1-5	.	TRBV19	.	TGTGCCAGTAGTATAGACCGGGGTAGTCCCCAGCATTTT	CASSIDRGSPQHF
TRBJ2-7	.	TRBV5-1	TRBD1	TGCGCCAGCAGCGCCGGGACAGGGAACGAGCAGTACTTC	CASSAGTGNEQYF
TRBJ2-7	.	TRBV15	TRBD1	TGTGCCACCAGCAGAGATTGGGGGTGGGACAGTGATTACGAGCAGTACTTC	CATSRDWGWDSDYEQYF
TRBJ2-3	.	TRBV2	TRBD1	TGTGCCAGCAGTGGACAGGGGGCAGATACGCAGTATTTT	CASSGQGADTQYF
TRBJ1-2	few	TRBV2	.	TGTGCCAGCCACCCACAGGGAATCTATGGCTACACCTTC	CASHPQGIYGYTF
TRBJ2-7	.	TRBV18	TRBD1	TGTGCCAGCTCACTAGACAGGGGAGTACGGGAGCAGTACTTC	CASSLDRGVREQYF
TRBJ2-1	.	TRBV7-9	.	TGTGCCAGCAGCCGGGACTTTTATGAGCAGTTCTTC	CASSRDFYEQFF
TRBJ1-2	once	TRBV7-9	TRBD1	TGTGCCAGCAGCTCACCTCGTTGGACAGGGGCTAACTATGGCTACACCTTC	CASSSPRWTGANYGYTF
TRBJ1-6	.	TRBV28	.	TGTGCCAGCAGTTTAAGTGTAGGGGACACCTTTCTCTTT	CASSLSVGDTFLF
TRBJ2-1	.	TRBV27	.	TGTGCCAGCAGTAGCCCATACTACAATGAGCAGTTCTTC	CASSSPYYNEQFF
TRBJ2-5	.	TRBV4-1	TRBD1	TGCGCCAGCAGCCACCCGACCGGACAGGGGGAGACCCAGTACTTC	CASSHPTGQGETQYF
TRBJ2-7	.	TRBV5-1	TRBD2	TGCGCCAGCAGCTTGTTGACTAGCGGGGGGTCTATGTACGAGCAGTACTTC	CASSLLTSGGSMYEQYF
TRBJ2-3	.	TRBV10-3	.	TGTGCCATCACCCACAGTACTAGCACAGATACGCAGTATTTT	CAITHSTSTDTQYF
TRBJ2-1	few	TRBV19	.	TGTGCCAGTAGTATGGCTTACAATGAGCAGTTCTTC	CASSMAYNEQFF
TRBJ2-2	.	TRBV9	TRBD1	TGTGCCAGCAGCGACGGGACAGACGGGGAGCTGTTTTTT	CASSDGTDGELFF
TRBJ2-7	many	TRBV29-1	TRBD2	TGCAGCGTTGTTGAAGGACTAGCGGGCTTCGAGCAGTACTTC	CSVVEGLAGFEQYF
TRBJ2-2	.	TRBV4-2	TRBD2	TGTGCCAGCAGCCACTTTACGACTAGCGGGGGGTCCACCGGGGAGCTGTTTTTT	CASSHFTTSGGSTGELFF
TRBJ1-1	.	TRBV6-1	TRBD1	TGTGCCAGCAGTGATAGAAAGAATCGGAAGGACAGGAGGGTTCGCACTGAAGCTTTCTTT	CASSDRKNRKDRRVRTEAFF
TRBJ2-1	.	TRBV7-7	TRBD2	TGTGCCAGCAGTTCCAGCCCGGGACTAGCGGGAGTAGGGGAGCAGTTCTTC	CASSSSPGLAGVGEQFF
TRBJ2-4	many	TRBV2	.	TGTGCCAGCAGTGGAGCAGGGGCAGTGGCCAAAAACATTCAGTACTTC	CASSGAGAVAKNIQYF
TRBJ2-3	.	TRBV11-1	.	TGTGCCAGCAGCTTTCTCACAGGGACAGATACGCAGTATTTT	CASSFLTGTDTQYF
TRBJ1-5	.	TRBV2	TRBD1	TGTGCCAGCAGCGTTCAGGGGGATCAGCCCCAGCATTTT	CASSVQGDQPQHF
TRBJ2-3	.	TRBV25-1	.	TGTGCCAGCAGCAGGGTCTGGGCAGATACGCAGTATTTT	CASSRVWADTQYF
TRBJ2-3	.	TRBV18	TRBD2	TGTGCCAGCTCACGCCCGGGACTAGCGGGGACAGATACGCAGTATTTT	CASSRPGLAGTDTQYF
TRBJ2-3	.	TRBV7-9	.	TGTGCCAGCAGCTTCGACCGGGAAGGAAAAGATACGCAGTATTTT	CASSFDREGKDTQYF
TRBJ1-1	.	TRBV28	.	TGTGCCAGCATATGGGCGGGTGTGAACACTGAAGCTTTCTTT	CASIWAGVNTEAFF
TRBJ2-7	.	TRBV9	.	TGTGCCAGCAGCCCCCGGGACTCGGACTACGAGCAGTACTTC	CASSPRDSDYEQYF
TRBJ2-7	.	TRBV29-1	.	TGCAGCGTTGAAGGGGGTCCAGGGCAGCAGTACTTC	CSVEGGPGQQYF
TRBJ2-2	once	TRBV5-1	TRBD1	TGCGCCAGCAGCTCCAAGACAGGGGGCGTCGGGGAGCTGTTTTTT	CASSSKTGGVGELFF
TRBJ1-2	.	TRBV28	.	TGTGCCAGCAGTTTGGAGGGGCCTATCGCTTACACCTTC	CASSLEGPIAYTF